This T cell receptor (beta chain) emerged from a study of cytomegalovirus exposure and HLA in healthy donors. Study information: Later, an analysis reported that the 130 or so validation repertoires had used the same platform as the approximately 600 first-cohort repertoires.

Germline trimming cut 7 bases from V and 3 bases from J; bases unmatched to any gene: 6. CDR1 and CDR2 from the germline V gene are GTSNPN and SVGIG (reference sequence). This CDR3 is 13 amino acids long. Study-level findings and limits: Among TCR beta chains, those listed as cytomegalovirus-associated numbered over 150.

As for this clone: Its specificity is not known.

Libraries were prepared by immunoSEQ multiplex PCR; TCRdb keeps only in-frame clonotypes and omits some of them. The sample gives roughly 120,000 clones, 88% of which show up once; approximately 2.3% is in the top ten. The specimen sequenced was PBMCs. The V call is TRBV30, the J call TRBJ2-1, with 7 bases aligning to TRBD2. This TCR was sampled from a woman in her late teens or twenties in good health and CMV-seronegative. The CDR3 loop is CALAGVVYNEQFF. DNA for the CDR3: TGTGCCTTGGCGGGAGTGGTCTACAATGAGCAGTTCTTC. Variable domain in full (rest from reference TRBV30 and TRBJ2-1): SQTIHQWPATLVQPVGSPLSLECTVEGTSNPNLYWYRQAAGRGLQLLFYSVGIGQISSEVPQNLSASRPQDRQFILSSKKLLLSDSGFYLCALAGVVYNEQFFGPGTRLTVL.